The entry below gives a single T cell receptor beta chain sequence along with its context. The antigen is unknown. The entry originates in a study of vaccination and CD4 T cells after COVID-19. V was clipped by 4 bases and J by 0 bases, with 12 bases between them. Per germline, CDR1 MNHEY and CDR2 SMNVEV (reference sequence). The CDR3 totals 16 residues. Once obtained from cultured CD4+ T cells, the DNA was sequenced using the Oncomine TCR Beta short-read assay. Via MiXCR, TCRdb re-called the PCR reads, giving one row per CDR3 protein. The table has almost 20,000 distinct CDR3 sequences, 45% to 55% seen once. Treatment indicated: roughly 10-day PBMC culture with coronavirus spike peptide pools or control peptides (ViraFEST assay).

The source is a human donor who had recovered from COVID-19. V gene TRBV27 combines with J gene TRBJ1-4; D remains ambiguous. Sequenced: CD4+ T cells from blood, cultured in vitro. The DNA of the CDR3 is TGTGCCAGCAGTTCCACGGAGCCTCCAACTAATGAAAAACTGTTTTTT. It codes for CASSSTEPPTNEKLFF.